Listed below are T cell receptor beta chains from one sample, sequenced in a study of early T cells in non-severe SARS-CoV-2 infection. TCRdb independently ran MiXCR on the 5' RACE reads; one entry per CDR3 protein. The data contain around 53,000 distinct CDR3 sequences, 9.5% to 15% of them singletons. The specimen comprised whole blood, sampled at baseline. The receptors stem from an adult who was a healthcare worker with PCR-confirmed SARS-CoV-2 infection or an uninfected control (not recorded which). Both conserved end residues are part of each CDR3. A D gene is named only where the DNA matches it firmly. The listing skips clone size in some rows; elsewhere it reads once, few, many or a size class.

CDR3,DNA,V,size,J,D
CASSPGGLAGGRGETQYF,TGTGCCAGCAGTCCAGGGGGGCTAGCGGGAGGACGGGGAGAGACCCAGTACTTC,TRBV28,NA,TRBJ2-5,TRBD2
CASSLDGAVKAFF,TGTGCCAGCAGCTTAGACGGGGCAGTCAAAGCTTTCTTT,TRBV11-2,many,TRBJ1-1,NA
CASSFATGLAGSSYEQYF,TGTGCCAGCAGCTTCGCTACGGGACTAGCGGGATCATCCTACGAGCAGTACTTC,TRBV11-2,few,TRBJ2-7,TRBD2
CSASGLAGVPGRDTQYF,TGCAGTGCTAGCGGACTAGCGGGAGTTCCCGGGAGGGATACGCAGTATTTT,TRBV20-1,many,TRBJ2-3,TRBD2
CSAGQRTDNYGYTF,TGCAGTGCAGGCCAAAGGACGGATAACTATGGCTACACCTTC,TRBV20-1,NA,TRBJ1-2,NA
CSAPKSGIEQYF,TGCAGTGCTCCTAAATCGGGGATCGAGCAGTACTTC,TRBV20-1,many,TRBJ2-7,NA
CASSLEVAGRGNEQFF,TGTGCCAGCAGCTTAGAAGTAGCGGGACGAGGGAATGAGCAGTTCTTC,TRBV7-9,many,TRBJ2-1,TRBD2
CASSFGTDQETQYF,TGTGCCAGCAGCTTCGGGACAGACCAAGAGACCCAGTACTTC,TRBV11-2,NA,TRBJ2-5,TRBD1
CASSLGQNEKLFF,TGTGCCAGCAGTTTGGGGCAAAATGAAAAACTGTTTTTT,TRBV12-3/TRBV12-4,NA,TRBJ1-4,NA
CSVPGRSTDTQYF,TGCAGTGTCCCGGGACGGAGCACAGATACGCAGTATTTT,TRBV20-1,many,TRBJ2-3,NA
CSARKLLAYEQYF,TGCAGTGCTAGAAAACTTTTGGCCTACGAGCAGTACTTC,TRBV20-1,NA,TRBJ2-7,NA
CASSLPGLADTYNEQFF,TGTGCCAGCAGCTTACCCGGACTAGCGGATACATACAATGAGCAGTTCTTC,TRBV7-2,many,TRBJ2-1,TRBD2
CASSLTGGNEQFF,TGTGCCAGCAGCTTAACGGGGGGCAATGAGCAGTTCTTC,TRBV7-3,many,TRBJ2-1,NA
CARSFGPGGAAPRDQYF,TGTGCCAGAAGCTTCGGACCAGGGGGCGCGGCGCCCAGAGATCAGTACTTC,TRBV5-3,NA,TRBJ2-4,TRBD1
CASSQTGSYGYTF,TGTGCCAGCAGCCAAACAGGGTCGTATGGCTACACCTTC,TRBV3-1,many,TRBJ1-2,NA
CASSYGSGRPNNEQFF,TGTGCCAGCAGTTACGGGAGCGGGAGGCCCAACAATGAGCAGTTCTTC,TRBV6-6,few,TRBJ2-1,TRBD2
CASSSSGYPDTQYF,TGTGCCAGCAGCAGTAGCGGGTACCCAGATACGCAGTATTTT,TRBV6-5,once,TRBJ2-3,TRBD2
CASSYPGTDTQYF,TGTGCCAGCAGTTACCCGGGCACAGATACGCAGTATTTT,TRBV6-5,medium-sized,TRBJ2-3,NA
CASSLGTSGSLRNEQFF,TGCGCCAGCAGCTTGGGCACTAGCGGGAGTTTGAGAAATGAGCAGTTCTTC,TRBV5-1,NA,TRBJ2-1,TRBD2
CASSPDPSYEQYF,TGTGCCAGCAGCCCCGACCCATCCTACGAGCAGTACTTC,TRBV11-1,NA,TRBJ2-7,NA
CASSDGTWNTIYF,TGTGCCAGCAGTGACGGTACCTGGAACACCATATATTTT,TRBV12-3/TRBV12-4,NA,TRBJ1-3,NA
CASSLGDRVHEQYF,TGTGCCAGCAGCTTAGGAGATCGGGTCCACGAGCAGTACTTC,TRBV7-9,many,TRBJ2-7,NA
CASSFKSGDRADTQYF,TGTGCCAGCAGCTTTAAATCGGGAGATAGGGCAGATACGCAGTATTTT,TRBV7-9,NA,TRBJ2-3,NA
CSAPRTVMNTEAFF,TGCAGTGCTCCCAGGACGGTCATGAACACTGAAGCTTTCTTT,TRBV20-1,few,TRBJ1-1,NA
CASSGKTSRDRGDTQYF,TGTGCCAGCAGTGGGAAGACGTCCCGGGACAGGGGTGATACGCAGTATTTT,TRBV2,few,TRBJ2-3,TRBD1
CASSPRGPETQYF,TGTGCCAGCAGCCCACGGGGGCCGGAGACCCAGTACTTC,TRBV7-9,many,TRBJ2-5,NA